This T cell receptor (beta chain) appears in the sequencing data of a study of cytomegalovirus exposure and HLA in healthy donors (dated by TCRdb to about 2017). Broadly, across the study: An earlier analysis of some 620 of the donors reported roughly 300 Gb of sequence data and 117 million unique TCR beta sequences obtained from around 180 million T cells. HLA typing covered class I and class II loci at four-digit resolution. Four to six DR-DQ haplotypes were handled as single units for association and clustering, since linkage in the cohort was strong. The study used immunosequencing to profile the T cell repertoires of around 600 subjects and linked those repertoires to cytomegalovirus serostatus. In a later genetic analysis, genome-wide SNP genotypes for about 55% of the roughly 670 donors were used, and that subset was treated as a discovery cohort. Of the roughly 400 genotyped donors, approximately 80% fell in the genetic ancestry cluster associated with self-reported Caucasian donors. In addition to the first cohort of around 670 subjects, a separate validation cohort of 120 different subjects was used. Around 320 gigabases of sequencing data and approximately 93 million unique TCR sequences were included in an early release covering around 650 HLA-typed donors. The study aimed to test whether signatures of past pathogen exposure could be identified by cataloging public T cell receptors. Across approximately 400 genotyped donors of the cohort, an average of roughly 200,000 unique TCR beta nucleotide sequences per donor were sequenced, and 15% to 20% of those sequences were non-productive. Typing coverage differed by locus: A, B, C, DRB1 and DQB1 were typed in roughly 620-630 donors, DQA1 in about 500, DPA1 in 600 to 610, and DPB1 in 472. Every repertoire in the discovery cohort had been generated on one and the same sequencing platform. A later analysis re-examined previously published TCR beta repertoires from 610 or so donors and added high-resolution HLA genotyping to investigate patterns of TCR occurrence. In an earlier analysis of 587 of the donors, high-throughput TCR beta sequencing was used to judge whether each TCR beta V gene segment behaved as functional or pseudogenic. Donor age, sex, ethnicity and CMV serostatus were compiled together with the repertoire data. High-throughput TCR immunosequencing, statistical association of individual TCRs with disease status, and machine learning were combined to predict cytomegalovirus infection status. In the later analysis, no new phenotypic data were used to find candidate immune exposures; instead, reliance was placed on TCR beta sequences and their occurrence across donors.

Concerning this clone: Its antigen remains unidentified. The sample holds no much larger clone one base away, and base qualities are not on file.

Trimming at the junction amounts to 10 bases on V and 1 base on J, and the germline ends lie 17 bases apart. CDR1 and CDR2 are drawn from the germline V gene: MNHNS, SASEGT. The CDR3 runs 15 residues from the cysteine to the phenylalanine. Only the CDR3 portion is preserved as DNA: 45 bases, with reading frame beginning at the first base. The cohort comprised approximately 700 healthy bone marrow donors. Cohort members were all nominally healthy when sampled, although unrecorded immune exposures were likely present. Of the approximately 670 cohort members, about 290 had a positive CMV serostatus and about 360 had a negative one, while no CMV serostatus was recorded for the donor. A peripheral blood sample was provided by each donor, and peripheral blood mononuclear cells were used for TCR beta sequencing. Genomic DNA extraction from the blood cell samples was performed with the Qiagen DNeasy Blood Extraction Kit.

Here is what the overall study found, with its caveats: An earlier analysis of approximately 600 of the donors showed that most TCR beta V segments appeared in productive rearrangements either about 87% or about 30% of the time, which broadly matched IMGT annotations. Linkage disequilibrium might explain the correlated functional status among segregating V segments, but an unknown experimental factor could not be excluded. In a later analysis, most CMV-associated TCR beta chains were found to appear HLA-restricted, with HLA associations seemingly driven largely by CMV exposure. Strong co-occurrence of HLA alleles, especially DR and DQ, made assigning TCR associations to individual alleles difficult. A further reported finding was that TCR beta sequences accurately predicted the HLA-A and HLA-B alleles for most subjects in the first cohort. In a later analysis, some 18,000 TCR beta sequences were associated with specific HLA alleles at a false discovery rate of 0.05. A later analysis found that TCR association rates varied across HLA loci, with DRB1 alleles showing the most associated TCRs and HLA-C alleles the fewest. According to a later analysis, parvovirus B19, influenza, CMV and Epstein-Barr virus appeared linked to several top co-occurrence clusters. For the cohort, immune exposure information was limited to CMV serostatus. HLA typing was unavailable for some donors at each locus, so association tests used only the typed subset. Three of the identified cytomegalovirus-associated TCR beta chains were confirmed in vitro to be specific for cytomegalovirus antigens. Some IMGT-functional V segments, including TRBV6-2 and TRBV6-3, could not be distinguished by the 87-base-pair reads and were therefore excluded. The study listed over 150 TCR beta chains as associated with cytomegalovirus. The presence/absence analyses assumed that sequencing depth was roughly uniform across donors, and that assumption may not be true. The classifier was reported to diagnose cytomegalovirus status with high specificity and sensitivity in both the original cohort and the validation cohort. In this cohort, only TCR beta chains were sequenced, and detectable features were limited by the absence of alpha or paired-chain data. Compared with equally common non-associated chains, HLA-associated TCR beta chains in a later analysis were more clonally expanded and had lower generation probabilities. In a later genetic analysis, fewer N-insertions in productive TCRs were reported among donors in an Asian-associated ancestry cluster than the roughly 700-donor mean. Because counts were too low, 15 to 20 rarely observed V segments, including chromosome 9 orphons, were excluded from the earlier analysis of several hundred of the donors. A group of highly shared sequence variants was considered likely to be a technical artifact of the sequencing pipeline. It was suggested by the authors that the approach could potentially be generalized to other disease states and immunological phenotypes. Most TCR sequences were observed very rarely across donors, whereas some public TCRs were present in many individuals. V-gene and J-gene trimming of TCR beta chains was associated with a missense DCLRE1C variant in a later genetic analysis, and the association was replicated in an independent cohort.

Preparation of the library involved the immunoSEQ multiplex PCR assay. A mixture of 60 forward primers for TCR Vbeta segments and 13 reverse primers for TCR Jbeta segments was used in the multiplex PCR. Amplification of the CDR3 region of rearranged TCR beta genes was performed with a multiplex PCR assay on genomic DNA. The Illumina HiSeq System was used to sequence the amplified TCR beta libraries as 87-base-pair reads. As for the original processing: A later analysis counted about 76 million unique TCR beta chains across the roughly 700 repertoires, and approximately 11 million of these chains were shared by at least two donors. To remove PCR and sequencing errors, raw reads were error-corrected and collapsed into unique sequences using a nearest-neighbor algorithm that merged closely related sequences. To assign V, D and J gene segments, CDR3 sequences were aligned to IMGT reference sequences. Each retained sequence needed at least a six-nucleotide match to both a V gene segment and a J gene segment. Rearrangements were classified as productive when the CDR3 lacked stop codons and remained in frame with V and J, and all other rearrangements were classified as non-productive. Following IMGT convention, CDR3 was defined as the stretch from the second conserved V-encoded cysteine up to the conserved J-encoded phenylalanine. The earlier analysis of a few hundred of the donors excluded sequences that lacked an unambiguous match to a single V gene segment. In an earlier analysis of several hundred of the donors, a V segment was called functional when productive rearrangements were above 56.7%, and segregating when the standard deviation between donors exceeded 5%. A statistical classification framework was built to diagnose cytomegalovirus status from the catalog of TCR beta chain sequences. In a later analysis, TCR nucleotide sequences were compared against IMGT/GENE-DB human TR gene sequences so that V and J genes could be assigned. A later analysis assigned CDR3 sequences and most-parsimonious VDJ recombination scenarios with the TCRdist pipeline. In a later analysis, every TCR beta chain was defined by the combination of its CDR3 amino acid sequence and its V-gene family, and reads without a unique V-gene family were dropped. A later analysis removed several hundred highly shared, low-generation-probability nucleotide sequences to deal with suspected cross-contamination and a sequencing artifact. In a later analysis, a clonal expansion index was calculated for each public chain from normalized within-repertoire ranks of inferred template counts. In a later analysis, generation probabilities were computed using a VDJ recombination model fitted to out-of-frame rearrangements, and the results were checked against IGoR. In a later analysis, hypergeometric tests were used to score TCR-TCR, TCR-HLA and TCR-CMV co-occurrence, with a repertoire-size bias correction applied to TCR pairs. To estimate false discovery rates, a later analysis permuted the HLA or CMV assignments 20 times. In a later analysis, co-occurring TCRs were grouped with DBSCAN, and TCRdist sequence similarity was added when clustering was performed within HLA-allele-positive subsets. For co-occurrence clustering, repertoires with fewer than 30,000 or more than 120,000 public chains were excluded, along with roughly 5 repertoires with anomalous nucleotide sharing. TCRdb took over this immuneACCESS table, retaining in-frame rearrangements with V and J assigned. Such tables are incomplete; in checked studies, under half of the missing clones stem from an unresolved V gene, and the remainder is unexplained. V, J and clone size derive from that table, while D and trimming were established from the DNA sequence. This sample has 200,000 to 250,000 clones in its table, and more than 75% of those were observed once. Roughly 1.3% of the sample is taken by the ten largest.

The rearranged segments are TRBV6-1 and TRBJ1-5, and possibly TRBD1, on 5 matching bases. This clonotype was sampled from a human donor in good health. The sequencing sample was made of PBMCs. This receptor has the CDR3 CAIIRDLGSNQPQHF. The sequence in DNA is TGTGCCATAATCAGGGATCTGGGAAGCAATCAGCCCCAGCATTTT.